This TCR beta chain is drawn from a study of blood T cell repertoires in COVID-19. Study at large: In each case, the material was cDNA or gDNA derived from T cells, B-cell-depleted T cells, or PBMCs.

As originally analysed: Reference gene primers were amplified, and this amplification served to estimate nucleated cell counts. Sequencing was performed with immunoSEQ multiplex PCR; in TCRdb, only in-frame clones are kept and a portion is missing. V, J and clone size derive from that table, while D and trimming were established from the DNA sequence. Of about 480,000 clones listed, about 91% were seen once; the top ten hold over 10%. This CDR3 has 12 residues. Germline CDR1 is SGHVS and CDR2 is FQNEAQ. Trimming pared 8 bases from V and 5 bases from J, leaving 12 bases between. The chain uses TRBV7-8 and TRBJ2-5; D may be TRBD1 (5 bases). The sequenced sample was peripheral blood. The TCR was taken from a woman aged 45 to 65 with COVID-19, enrolled during active disease. The CDR3 spells CASRAGLETQYF. CDR3 sequence (DNA): TGTGCCAGCCGAGCAGGGTTGGAGACCCAGTACTTC.